Listed below are T cell receptor beta chains from one sample, sequenced in a study of response to subunit inactivated influenza vaccine. TCRdb fed the RT-PCR reads into MiXCR, producing one record per CDR3 protein. The sample records under 550,000 distinct CDR3 sequences, approximately 6.9% being singletons. The sequenced sample was PBMCs from blood, obtained less than 30 months after vaccination. Receptors originate from a man aged 45-69 years who received an inactivated influenza vaccine. Each CDR3 is given with its conserved first and last residue. The D gene is left open where the match is weak. The size entry is marked missing in some rows and otherwise reads once, few, many or a size class.

V	D	size	J	DNA	CDR3
TRBV7-2	NA	NA	TRBJ1-3	TGTGCCAGCAGCTTAGTGGCCAGCTCTGGAAACACCATATATTTT	CASSLVASSGNTIYF
TRBV20-1	TRBD1	few	TRBJ1-5	TGCAGTGCTGCTGCCGGGACAGGGACAAATCAGCCCCAGCATTTT	CSAAAGTGTNQPQHF
TRBV12-3/TRBV12-4	TRBD1	few	TRBJ1-3	TGTGCCAGCAGTCCCCACAGGGGGACTGGAAACACCATATATTTT	CASSPHRGTGNTIYF
TRBV12-3/TRBV12-4	TRBD1	many	TRBJ1-2	TGTGCCAGCAGATCTTCAGGGGGCGGCTACACCTTC	CASRSSGGGYTF
TRBV10-3	TRBD1	NA	TRBJ2-7	TGTGCCATCAGCGCCGGACAGGGCTACGAGCAGTACTTC	CAISAGQGYEQYF
TRBV29-1	NA	few	TRBJ1-3	TGCAGCACCCAGTTCGGGACTGGAAACACCATATATTTT	CSTQFGTGNTIYF
TRBV5-1	NA	many	TRBJ1-1	TGCGCCAGCAACTTAGAGGGCCTGAAGGGCGCTGAAGCTTTCTTT	CASNLEGLKGAEAFF
TRBV9	NA	few	TRBJ1-6	TGTGCCAGCAGCTCAGGGGCTGGTTCACCCCTCCACTTT	CASSSGAGSPLHF
TRBV7-2	TRBD2	many	TRBJ2-2	TGTGCCAGCGAGCGGGGGGTCACCGGGGAGCTGTTTTTT	CASERGVTGELFF
TRBV3-1	TRBD1	NA	TRBJ2-1	TGTGCCAGCAGCCAACCGAGACAGGGTCACTACAATGAGCAGTTCTTC	CASSQPRQGHYNEQFF
TRBV20-1	TRBD1	NA	TRBJ1-5	TGCAGTGCCCGGGGACAGGGGGCCGGCAATCAGCCCCAGCATTTT	CSARGQGAGNQPQHF
TRBV15	NA	NA	TRBJ2-4	TGTGCCACCAGCAGATCCCCCCCGGGGGCGCAAGGGAACATTCAGTACTTC	CATSRSPPGAQGNIQYF
TRBV7-9	TRBD2	few	TRBJ2-1	TGTGCCAGCAGCCGCTTAGCGGGACTCTCCTACAATGAGCAGTTCTTC	CASSRLAGLSYNEQFF
TRBV10-2	NA	few	TRBJ1-6	TGCGCCAGCAGTGAGTCGACGGGGAGCTCCTATAATTCACCCCTCCACTTT	CASSESTGSSYNSPLHF
TRBV4-1	NA	few	TRBJ2-7	TGCGCCAGCAGCCAAGTTTCAGTTCCCTACGAGCAGTACTTC	CASSQVSVPYEQYF
TRBV11-2	NA	many	TRBJ2-1	TGTGCCAGCAGCGTACGGTTAAGGGAAAAGCAGTTCTTC	CASSVRLREKQFF
TRBV30	NA	few	TRBJ1-5	TGTGCCTGGAGTAACCGCAATCAGCCCCAGCATTTT	CAWSNRNQPQHF
TRBV5-1	NA	NA	TRBJ2-5	TGCGCCAGCAGCTGGGGACGAGGGGAAGAGACCCAGTACTTC	CASSWGRGEETQYF
TRBV5-1	NA	many	TRBJ1-6	TGTGCCTCCCGGGGGGGCAATTCACCCCTCCACTTT	CASRGGNSPLHF
TRBV20-1	NA	NA	TRBJ2-6	TGCAGTGCTGCGCCAGGGTCTGGGGCCAACGTCCTGACTTTC	CSAAPGSGANVLTF
TRBV3-1	TRBD2	few	TRBJ2-2	TGTGCCAGCAGCCAATCCGGGACTAGTCTAACCGGGGAGCTGTTTTTT	CASSQSGTSLTGELFF
TRBV5-1	NA	few	TRBJ2-5	TGCGCCAGCAGCTTACAATACCAAGAGACCCAGTACTTC	CASSLQYQETQYF
TRBV5-4	NA	few	TRBJ2-7	TGTGCCAGCAGCTACGACCAATACGAGCAGTACTTC	CASSYDQYEQYF
TRBV20-1	NA	NA	TRBJ2-3	TGCAGTGCTAGAGATTTCCCTAGCACAGATACGCAGTATTTT	CSARDFPSTDTQYF
TRBV6-1	TRBD1	NA	TRBJ2-7	TGTGCCAGCAGCGCCGGGACAGGGGTGAGGTTCTACGAGCAGTACTTC	CASSAGTGVRFYEQYF
TRBV20-1	NA	many	TRBJ1-1	TGCACCTTCCCTGGGCTGGGGACTGAAGCTTTCTTT	CTFPGLGTEAFF
TRBV18	NA	NA	TRBJ2-1	TGTGCCAGCTCACCACCAGTGTACAATGAGCAGTTCTTC	CASSPPVYNEQFF
TRBV7-3	NA	many	TRBJ1-1	TGTGCCAGCAGCCCAGGCGCTATGAACACTGAAGCTTTCTTT	CASSPGAMNTEAFF
TRBV7-9	TRBD1	many	TRBJ1-1	TGTGCCAGCAGCCGACACCAACGACAGGGCACTGAAGCTTTCTTT	CASSRHQRQGTEAFF
TRBV7-3	NA	NA	TRBJ2-1	TGTGCCAGCAGTCCTTCCTTGATGGGCGAGGAGCAGTTCTTC	CASSPSLMGEEQFF
TRBV7-8	NA	many	TRBJ1-2	TGTGCCAGCAGCTTAGACGGACTATGGACCTTC	CASSLDGLWTF
TRBV20-1	NA	few	TRBJ2-7	TGCAGTGCTAGAGATTTTGGGGGCTCTAGGGACGAGCAGTACTTC	CSARDFGGSRDEQYF
TRBV7-2	TRBD1	NA	TRBJ1-2	TGTGCCAGCAGCTCGACAGGGGCTTTGGTCTATGGCTACACCTTC	CASSSTGALVYGYTF
TRBV20-1	TRBD2	many	TRBJ2-5	TGCAGTGCTAGAGACCCTCTAGCGGGCATACAAGAGACCCAGTACTTC	CSARDPLAGIQETQYF
TRBV6-5	TRBD2	NA	TRBJ2-1	TGTGCCAGCAGTTACGCGAACGTAGCGGGGGGCTACAATGAGCAGTTCTTC	CASSYANVAGGYNEQFF
TRBV10-3	TRBD1	many	TRBJ2-7	TGTGCCATCAGTGCTCCGGGACAGGGGGCACGCGAGCAGTACTTC	CAISAPGQGAREQYF
TRBV7-9	TRBD2	few	TRBJ2-3	TGTGCCAGAACTCCAGCGGGGAGCACAGATACGCAGTATTTT	CARTPAGSTDTQYF
TRBV30	TRBD2	many	TRBJ2-1	TGTGCCTGGAGTCGTAGCGGGAGCGGTGGCTACAATGAGCAGTTCTTC	CAWSRSGSGGYNEQFF
TRBV6-6	NA	many	TRBJ1-5	TGTGCCAGCAGTTACTCAGGTCAGCCCCAGCATTTT	CASSYSGQPQHF
TRBV20-1	TRBD2	many	TRBJ2-1	TGCAGTGCAGTACTAGCGGGGACCTACAATGAGCAGTTCTTC	CSAVLAGTYNEQFF
TRBV7-2	TRBD1	NA	TRBJ1-5	TGTGCCAGCAGCTTACAGGGGACAGCAAATCAGCCCCAGCATTTT	CASSLQGTANQPQHF
TRBV6-1	TRBD1	few	TRBJ2-7	TGTGCCAGCAGTGACGTGGCCAGGGGGCTTTCCTACGAGCAGTACTTC	CASSDVARGLSYEQYF
TRBV18	NA	NA	TRBJ1-1	TGTGCCAGCTCACCACGGGGGCTAGGGCCGAACACTGAAGCTTTCTTT	CASSPRGLGPNTEAFF
TRBV6-1	NA	few	TRBJ2-7	TGTGCCAGCAGTGAGTCTCAAGCCTACGAGCAGTACTTC	CASSESQAYEQYF
TRBV7-9	NA	few	TRBJ1-5	TGTGCCAGCAGCTTAGCCGTTAATCAGCCCCAGCATTTT	CASSLAVNQPQHF